The following is a TCR beta chain sequence with its context. This clone showed up just once. What antigen it recognizes has not been identified. Per-base qualities were not stored, and no clone one base away is much larger. The data are from a study of Ad26.COV2.S vaccination and SARS-CoV-2 variants (TCRdb year 2021). Regarding the complete study: Vaccine-arm donors came from COV1001, a multicentre, randomized, double-blind, placebo-controlled phase I-IIa trial of Ad26.COV2.S in healthy adults. Ad26.COV2.S was given intramuscularly at 5x10^10 or 1x10^11 viral particles, as a single shot or as two shots 56 days apart. TCRbeta repertoire sequencing served as the tool for gauging how specific and how broad the SARS-CoV-2-reactive T cell receptors were following Ad26.COV2.S vaccination. The TCR-sequenced set comprised approximately 32 samples: some 19 Ad26.COV2.S vaccine recipients, 5 placebo recipients and 8 SARS-CoV-2 convalescent individuals. Trial participants were randomized into five groups of five, in which low-dose or high-dose Ad26.COV2.S was given once or twice, or placebo was given on both occasions. Investigators did not know the trial group allocation while performing experiments and assessing outcomes.

The immunoSEQ Assay was used to sequence TCRbeta CDR3 regions. After extraction, genomic DNA underwent amplification by bias-controlled multiplex PCR, followed by high-throughput sequencing. The paper's data handling went like this. To quantify the absolute abundance of every unique TCRbeta CDR3 region, sequences were collapsed and filtered. Usable DNA was measured by amplifying reference genes present in all nucleated cells, and TCRbeta template counts were normalized to that usable DNA to estimate T cell fraction. Repertoire TCRs were annotated as SARS-CoV-2-specific by exact matching of V gene, CDR3 amino acid sequence and J gene to a known reactive TCR set. The reference SARS-CoV-2 TCR set came from MIRA and was filtered for enrichment in COVID-19-positive ImmuneCODE repertoires, removing public or cross-reactive TCRs. Based on the MIRA antigens, annotated TCRs were further analysed at the level of specific ORF or position within ORF. Breadth was defined as the number of annotated unique rearrangements divided by the total number of unique productive rearrangements, and depth was defined as the summed frequency of the annotated unique rearrangements. Two-sided Wilcoxon rank-sum tests were used to compare TCR breadth between groups. What TCRdb holds here is the immuneACCESS table cut down to in-frame rearrangements. Part of the clones is not present; checked against another copy, under half of the missing clones reflect an unresolved V gene, and the others are unexplained. That table furnishes V, J and clone size, whereas the DNA furnished D and trimming. Recorded for this sample are 450,000 to 550,000 clones; 80% to 90% of them occurred a single time. 1.5% to 2% of the sample goes to the ten largest clones.

The paper as a whole reports these results and caveats: After vaccination, spike-specific CD8+ and CD4+ T cell responses were reported to show substantial breadth. Ad26.COV2.S recipients had higher spike-specific TCR breadth than placebo recipients (P = 0.0014). The study was not powered to compare responses between vaccine doses or regimens. Vaccine and placebo recipients had comparable non-spike TCR breadth, which fits with the vaccine containing only spike. According to the authors, total T cell responses may have been underestimated by the TCR breadth and depth analyses.

The treatment or condition label of this sample denotes: some 19 received Ad26.COV2.S at low or high dose, single or two shots; roughly five received placebo; per-sample allocation not given. Repertoires of vaccine and placebo recipients were sequenced from samples taken on day 63 after the first injection. Between 29 July and 7 August 2020, Cohort 1b enrolled 20 to 30 adults aged 18-55 years at one site in Boston, USA. As a vaccine, Ad26.COV2.S was a replication-incompetent adenovirus type 26 vector that expressed a prefusion-stabilized SARS-CoV-2 spike protein derived from the original Wuhan strain. The TCR was taken from a person aged 18-65 years who received the Ad26.COV2.S COVID-19 vaccine or a placebo. The sample was peripheral blood, taken in a trial of Ad26.COV2.S vaccine versus placebo.

This receptor has the CDR3 CASGHFGTEAFF. The DNA reads TGTGCCAGTGGACACTTTGGGACTGAAGCTTTCTTT. The sequence links TRBV12-3 or TRBV12-4 to TRBJ1-1; the D gene is possibly TRBD1, with 5 bases matching. Including the terminal cysteine and phenylalanine, the CDR3 comprises 12 residues. Just the 36-base CDR3 DNA is kept, in frame starting at base 1. V and J lose 9 bases and 5 bases, and a span of 13 bases separates them.